The clone carrying this T cell receptor (beta chain) has just a few counts. cDNA molecules carried unique molecular identifiers, and template switching added a universal primer site. In TCRdb, the 5' RACE reads were re-called with MiXCR into one record per CDR3 protein. The data contain some 460,000 distinct CDR3 sequences, 13% to 15% of them seen just once; the ten biggest clones take up about 0.53%. The germline CDR1 and CDR2 sequences are ENHRY and SYGVKD. CDR3 size: 16 residues. Trimming cost V 4 bases and J 0 bases, with 13 bases left between them. This specimen comes from a study of identical twins. These data were also reused for a study on yellow fever vaccine responses in identical twins.

This chain connects TRBV10-3 to TRBJ2-1; perhaps TRBD2 as D (6 bases). This receptor was taken from a woman between 18 and 29 years old in good health. Input material: CD4+ T cells sorted from blood. The CDR3 protein is CAISGAGGSSYNEQFF. CDR3 bases: TGTGCCATCAGTGGCGCCGGGGGAAGCTCCTACAATGAGCAGTTCTTC.